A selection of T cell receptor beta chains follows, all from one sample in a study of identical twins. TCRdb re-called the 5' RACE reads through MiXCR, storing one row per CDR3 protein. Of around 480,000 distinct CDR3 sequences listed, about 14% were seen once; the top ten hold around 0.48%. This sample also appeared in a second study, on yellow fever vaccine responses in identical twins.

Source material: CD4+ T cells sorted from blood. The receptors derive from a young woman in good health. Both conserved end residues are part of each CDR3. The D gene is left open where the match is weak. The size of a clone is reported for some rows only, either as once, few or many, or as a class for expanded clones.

DNA: TGTGCCACCAGCAGAGATAGGGCTAGCGGGCCTCCCTACAATGAGCAGTTCTTC
CDR3: CATSRDRASGPPYNEQFF
J: TRBJ2-1
size: NA
D: TRBD2
V: TRBV15

DNA: TGTGCCAGCAGCTTAGTTGGACTCCGAGAGACCCAGTACTTC
CDR3: CASSLVGLRETQYF
J: TRBJ2-5
size: few
D: NA
V: TRBV11-2

DNA: TGTGCCACCATGGGACAGGGAATTGACAATGAGCAGTTCTTC
CDR3: CATMGQGIDNEQFF
J: TRBJ2-1
size: NA
D: TRBD1
V: TRBV24-1

DNA: TGCAGTGCTACTAGCGGGACCTACAATGAGCAGTTCTTC
CDR3: CSATSGTYNEQFF
J: TRBJ2-1
size: few
D: TRBD2
V: TRBV20-1

DNA: TGTGCCAGCAGCCAAGAAGGGGAGAACACCGGGGAGCTGTTTTTT
CDR3: CASSQEGENTGELFF
J: TRBJ2-2
size: NA
D: NA
V: TRBV3-1

DNA: TGTGCCAGCAGTTTAGGGGGGACAGGAGGGGCCAAAGACAATGGCTACACCTTC
CDR3: CASSLGGTGGAKDNGYTF
J: TRBJ1-2
size: NA
D: TRBD1
V: TRBV28

DNA: TGCGCCAGCAGCTTGTCTAACCCGGTTCAGGGAAGCTCCTACAATGAGCAGTTCTTC
CDR3: CASSLSNPVQGSSYNEQFF
J: TRBJ2-1
size: few
D: NA
V: TRBV5-1

DNA: TGTGCCAGCAGTGAGTTCGGGACTAGCGGGAGTTACGAGCAGTACTTC
CDR3: CASSEFGTSGSYEQYF
J: TRBJ2-7
size: few
D: TRBD2
V: TRBV2

DNA: TGCAGCGTTGAAGGGACTAGCGGGAGCACAGATACGCAGTATTTT
CDR3: CSVEGTSGSTDTQYF
J: TRBJ2-3
size: many
D: TRBD2
V: TRBV29-1

DNA: TGTGCCATCAGTGAGCGCGGGGGGTTAAGCACCGGGGAGCTGTTTTTT
CDR3: CAISERGGLSTGELFF
J: TRBJ2-2
size: NA
D: TRBD2
V: TRBV10-3

DNA: TGCAGAGCGAATGGGGCCTACAATGAGCAGTTCTTC
CDR3: CRANGAYNEQFF
J: TRBJ2-1
size: few
D: NA
V: TRBV20-1

DNA: TGTGCCAGCAGGGGACAGGGAGGGCATGGCTACACCTTC
CDR3: CASRGQGGHGYTF
J: TRBJ1-2
size: NA
D: TRBD1
V: TRBV12-3/TRBV12-4

DNA: TGCGCCAGCAGCCAAGAGCCTTTCTACGAGCAGTACTTC
CDR3: CASSQEPFYEQYF
J: TRBJ2-7
size: many
D: NA
V: TRBV4-3

DNA: TGTGCCAGCAGTTCGACTAGCGGGGGGTCAGAGACCCAGTACTTC
CDR3: CASSSTSGGSETQYF
J: TRBJ2-5
size: NA
D: TRBD2
V: TRBV12-3/TRBV12-4

DNA: TGTGCCAGCAGTGTAGGGGGCGCCTCCTACAATGAGCAGTTCTTC
CDR3: CASSVGGASYNEQFF
J: TRBJ2-1
size: few
D: TRBD1
V: TRBV6-4

DNA: TGCAGTGCTTCTAGCGGGAGTTGGGCAGATACGCAGTATTTT
CDR3: CSASSGSWADTQYF
J: TRBJ2-3
size: NA
D: TRBD2
V: TRBV20-1

DNA: TGTGCCAGCAGCTTTTCCCCCCGGGCGGGAGTCACCGGGGAGCTGTTTTTT
CDR3: CASSFSPRAGVTGELFF
J: TRBJ2-2
size: NA
D: TRBD2
V: TRBV7-2

DNA: TGTGCCATCAGTGATTCGGGTGAGCAGTTCTTC
CDR3: CAISDSGEQFF
J: TRBJ2-1
size: NA
D: NA
V: TRBV10-3